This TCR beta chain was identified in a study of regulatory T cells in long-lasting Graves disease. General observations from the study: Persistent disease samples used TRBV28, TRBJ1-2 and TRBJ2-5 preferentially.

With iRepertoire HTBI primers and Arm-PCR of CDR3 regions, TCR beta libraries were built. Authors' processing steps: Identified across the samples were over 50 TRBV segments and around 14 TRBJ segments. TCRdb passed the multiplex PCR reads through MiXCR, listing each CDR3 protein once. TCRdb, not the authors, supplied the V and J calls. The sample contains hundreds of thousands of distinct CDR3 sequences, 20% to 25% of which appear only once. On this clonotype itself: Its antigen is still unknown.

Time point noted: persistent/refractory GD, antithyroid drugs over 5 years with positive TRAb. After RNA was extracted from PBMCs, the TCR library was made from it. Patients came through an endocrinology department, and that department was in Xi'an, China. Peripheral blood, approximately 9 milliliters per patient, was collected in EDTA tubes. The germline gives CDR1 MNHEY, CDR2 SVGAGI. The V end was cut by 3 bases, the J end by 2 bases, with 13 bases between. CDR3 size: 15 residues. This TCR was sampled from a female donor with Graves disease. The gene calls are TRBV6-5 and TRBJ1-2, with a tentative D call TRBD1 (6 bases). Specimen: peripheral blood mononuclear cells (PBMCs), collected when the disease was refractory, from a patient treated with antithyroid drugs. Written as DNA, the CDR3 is TGTGCCAGCAGTTATTTCGGACAGCTAAACTATGGCTACACCTTC. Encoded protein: CASSYFGQLNYGYTF.